This T cell receptor beta chain stems from a study of blood T cells in healthy people across ages. Overall study results and limits: Donors of long life had a larger count of naive CD4+ cells and greater diversity than aged donors.

It was with a sample-barcoded 5' primer and a J-beta primer mix that a second PCR of roughly 7 to 12 cycles was run. TCRdb re-derived calls from the 5' RACE reads in MiXCR, one entry per CDR3 protein. The table shows roughly 900,000 distinct CDR3 sequences, with 48% occurring only once. Germline assignment: CDR1 LNHNV and CDR2 YYDKDF (reference sequence). The V and J ends lost 2 bases and 6 bases respectively, with 17 bases between them. The length of the CDR3 is 15 residues. Sample donors were healthy Caucasian individuals that came from Russia, aged roughly 6 to 95. Per-sample PBMC isolation yielded at least 6.5 million cells. Turning to this clonotype: The antigen is unknown.

The sequenced sample consisted of blood. This chain joins TRBV15 and TRBJ2-7; weak D call: TRBD1 (5 bases). This clonotype was sampled from a man aged 25 to 40 in good health. CDR3 in DNA: TGTGCCACCAGCAGAATATCAGGGATTGGGGCCGAGCAGTACTTC. This translates into CATSRISGIGAEQYF.